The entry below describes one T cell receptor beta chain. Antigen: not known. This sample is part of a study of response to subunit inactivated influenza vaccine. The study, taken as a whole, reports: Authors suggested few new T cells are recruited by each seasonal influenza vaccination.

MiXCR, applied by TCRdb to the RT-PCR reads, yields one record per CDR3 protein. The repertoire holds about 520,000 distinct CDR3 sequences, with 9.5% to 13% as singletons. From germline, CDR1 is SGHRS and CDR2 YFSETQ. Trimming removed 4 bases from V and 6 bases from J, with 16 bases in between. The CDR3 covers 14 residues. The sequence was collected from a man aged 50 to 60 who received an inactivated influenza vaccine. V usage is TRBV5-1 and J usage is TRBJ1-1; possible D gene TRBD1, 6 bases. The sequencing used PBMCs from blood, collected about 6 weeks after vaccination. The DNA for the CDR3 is TGCGCCAGCAGCCCGACGGATGACAGGTCTGAAGCTTTCTTT. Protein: CASSPTDDRSEAFF.